The 5 T cell receptor beta chains below were found in one sample sequenced in a study of blood T cell repertoires in COVID-19. Here immunoSEQ multiplex PCR was the method, and the copy in TCRdb shows in-frame clones only, minus some. The sample yields roughly 50,000 clones, roughly 90% seen once. Sequenced input: peripheral blood. These receptors came from a man in his forties or fifties with acute or convalescent COVID-19.

The V gene is TRBV10-3, the J gene TRBJ1-5; D gene uncertain. This CDR3 spans 15 amino acids. Germline values: CDR1 ENHRY, CDR2 SYGVKD. Deletions cut 10 bases from V and 1 base from J, with 17 bases between. In nucleotides, the CDR3 is TGTGCCACCGGAATGGCCGGGAGCAGCAATCAGCCCCAGCATTTT. Its translation is CATGMAGSSNQPQHF.

The chain uses TRBV6-4 and TRBJ2-1; TRBD2 matches at 7 bases. Germline trimming cut 6 bases from V and 0 bases from J; bases unmatched to any gene: 17. This CDR3 contains 19 residues. CDR1 MRHNA and CDR2 SNTAGT come from the germline V gene. The CDR3 loop is CASSAHLGQRGYSYNEQFF. CDR3 DNA: TGTGCCAGCAGCGCCCACCTAGGGCAGCGGGGATACTCCTACAATGAGCAGTTCTTC.

This chain joins TRBV7-2 and TRBJ2-1, with 9 positions matching TRBD2. Germline lookup yields CDR1 SGHTA and CDR2 FQGNSA. The trim removed 2 bases at V and 9 bases at J, leaving 8 bases unmatched. This CDR3 is 15 amino acids long. CDR3 in DNA: TGTGCCAGCAGCTTATATGCGGGAGGGCCAGGTGAGCAGTTCTTC. This codes for CASSLYAGGPGEQFF.

CDR3 nucleotide sequence: TGTGCCAGCAGGAGGACAGAGCAAGAGACCCAGTACTTC. Protein sequence: CASRRTEQETQYF. The chain carries TRBV6-5 and TRBJ2-5; tentatively, D is TRBD1 (6 bases). Trimming took 6 bases from V and 2 from J, leaving 10 bases between them. There are 13 residues in the CDR3. Looked up from germline, CDR1 is MNHEY and CDR2 is SVGAGI.

The chain recombines TRBV24-1 with TRBJ2-7, with 7 bases fitting TRBD2. V gave up 5 bases and J gave up 1 base; unmatched junction bases: 1. The CDR3 is 13 residues long. In germline, CDR1 is KGHDR, CDR2 SFDVKD. The DNA of the CDR3 is TGTGCCACCAGTGGGGGGGGATCCTACGAGCAGTACTTC. The encoded protein is CATSGGGSYEQYF.